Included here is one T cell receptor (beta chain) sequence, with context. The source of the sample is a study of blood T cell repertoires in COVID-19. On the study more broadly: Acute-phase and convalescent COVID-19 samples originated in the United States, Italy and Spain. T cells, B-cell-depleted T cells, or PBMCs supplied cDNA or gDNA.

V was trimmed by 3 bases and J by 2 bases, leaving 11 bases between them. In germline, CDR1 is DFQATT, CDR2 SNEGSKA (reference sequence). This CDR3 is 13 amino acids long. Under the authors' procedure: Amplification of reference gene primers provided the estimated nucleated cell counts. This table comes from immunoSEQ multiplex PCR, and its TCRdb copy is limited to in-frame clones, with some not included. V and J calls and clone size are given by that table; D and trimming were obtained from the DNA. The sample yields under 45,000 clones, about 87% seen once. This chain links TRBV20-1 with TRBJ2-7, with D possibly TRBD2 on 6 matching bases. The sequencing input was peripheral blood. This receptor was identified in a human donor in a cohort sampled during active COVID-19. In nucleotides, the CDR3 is TGCAGTGCTAGTGGAGGGAGGCCCTACGAGCAGTACTTC. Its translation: CSASGGRPYEQYF.